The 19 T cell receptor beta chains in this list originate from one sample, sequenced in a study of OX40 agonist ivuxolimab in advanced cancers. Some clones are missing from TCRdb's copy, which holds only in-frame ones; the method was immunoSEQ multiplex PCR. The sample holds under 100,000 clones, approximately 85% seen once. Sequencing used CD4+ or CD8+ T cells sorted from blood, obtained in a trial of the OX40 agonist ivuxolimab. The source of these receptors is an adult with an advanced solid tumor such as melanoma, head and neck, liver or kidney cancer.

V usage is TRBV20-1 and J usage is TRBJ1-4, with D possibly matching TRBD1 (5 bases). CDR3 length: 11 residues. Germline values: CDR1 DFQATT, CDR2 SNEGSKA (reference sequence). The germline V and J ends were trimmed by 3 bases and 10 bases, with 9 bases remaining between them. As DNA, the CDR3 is TGCAGTGCTAGTTTGGGGGGAAAACTGTTTTTT. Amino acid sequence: CSASLGGKLFF.

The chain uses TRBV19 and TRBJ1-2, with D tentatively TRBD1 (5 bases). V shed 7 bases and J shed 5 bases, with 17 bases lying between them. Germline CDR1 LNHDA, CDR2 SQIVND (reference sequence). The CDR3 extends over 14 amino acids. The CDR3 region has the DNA TGTGCCAGTACTGGCGGGGGGTTTGGGTATGGCTACACCTTC. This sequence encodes CASTGGGFGYGYTF.

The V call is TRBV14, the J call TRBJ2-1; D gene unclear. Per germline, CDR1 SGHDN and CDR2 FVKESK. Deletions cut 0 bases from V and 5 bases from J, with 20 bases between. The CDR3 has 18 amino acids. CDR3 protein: CASSQDFIAAPWDNEQFF. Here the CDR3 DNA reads TGTGCCAGCAGCCAAGATTTTATTGCGGCTCCCTGGGACAATGAGCAGTTCTTC.

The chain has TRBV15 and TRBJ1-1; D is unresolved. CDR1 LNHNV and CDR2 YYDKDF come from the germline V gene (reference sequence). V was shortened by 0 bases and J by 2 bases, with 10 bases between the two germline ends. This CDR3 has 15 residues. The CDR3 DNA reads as TGTGCCACCAGCAGAGAGGCCAGGATTAACACTGAAGCTTTCTTT. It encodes CATSREARINTEAFF.

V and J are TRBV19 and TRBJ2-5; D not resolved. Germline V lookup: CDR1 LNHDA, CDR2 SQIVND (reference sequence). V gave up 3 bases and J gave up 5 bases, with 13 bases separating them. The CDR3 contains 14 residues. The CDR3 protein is CASSIGSPGETQYF. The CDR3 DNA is TGTGCCAGTAGTATCGGCAGTCCCGGGGAGACCCAGTACTTC.

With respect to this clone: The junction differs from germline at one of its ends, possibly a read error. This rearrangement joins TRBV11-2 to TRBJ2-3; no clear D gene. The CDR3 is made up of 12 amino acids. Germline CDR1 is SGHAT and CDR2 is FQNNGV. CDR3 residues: CASRLASDTQYF. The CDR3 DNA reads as TGTGCCAGCAGATTAGCTTCAGATACGCAGTATTTT.

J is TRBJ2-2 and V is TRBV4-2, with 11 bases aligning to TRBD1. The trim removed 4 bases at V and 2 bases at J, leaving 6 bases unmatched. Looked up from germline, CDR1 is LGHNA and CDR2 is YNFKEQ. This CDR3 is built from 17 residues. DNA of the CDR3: TGTGCCAGCAGCCCCTTAGGACAGGGGGCAAACACCGGGGAGCTGTTTTTT. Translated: CASSPLGQGANTGELFF.

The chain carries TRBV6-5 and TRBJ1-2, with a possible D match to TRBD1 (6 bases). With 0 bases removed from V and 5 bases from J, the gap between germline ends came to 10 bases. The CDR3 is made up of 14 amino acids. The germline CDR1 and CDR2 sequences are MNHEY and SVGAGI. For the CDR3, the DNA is TGTGCCAGCAGTTACTCGGGGGGCGGGTATGGCTACACCTTC. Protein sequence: CASSYSGGGYGYTF.

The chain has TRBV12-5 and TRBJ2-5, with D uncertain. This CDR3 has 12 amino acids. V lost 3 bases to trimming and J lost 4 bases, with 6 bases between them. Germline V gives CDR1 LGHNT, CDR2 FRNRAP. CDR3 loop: CASGFNLETQYF. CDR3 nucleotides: TGTGCTAGTGGTTTTAATTTAGAGACCCAGTACTTC.

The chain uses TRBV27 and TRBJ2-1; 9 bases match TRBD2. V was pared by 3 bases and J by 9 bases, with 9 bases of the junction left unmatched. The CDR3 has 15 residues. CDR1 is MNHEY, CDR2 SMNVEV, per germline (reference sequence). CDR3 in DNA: TGTGCCAGCAGTTTTTTGGCGGGAGGGCCCGGTGAGCAGTTCTTC. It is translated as CASSFLAGGPGEQFF.

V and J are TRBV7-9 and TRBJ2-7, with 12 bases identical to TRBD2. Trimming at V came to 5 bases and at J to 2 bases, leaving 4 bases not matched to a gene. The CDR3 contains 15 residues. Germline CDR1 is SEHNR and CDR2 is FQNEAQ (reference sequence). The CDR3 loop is CASSPTSGGTYEQYF. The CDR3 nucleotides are TGTGCCAGCAGCCCGACTAGCGGGGGCACCTACGAGCAGTACTTC.

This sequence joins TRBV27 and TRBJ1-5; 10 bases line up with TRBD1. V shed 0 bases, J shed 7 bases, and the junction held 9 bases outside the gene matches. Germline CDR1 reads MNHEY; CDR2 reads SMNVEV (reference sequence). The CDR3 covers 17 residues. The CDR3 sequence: CASSLSGVGTGVQPQHF. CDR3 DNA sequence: TGTGCCAGCAGTTTATCGGGGGTTGGGACAGGGGTGCAGCCCCAGCATTTT.

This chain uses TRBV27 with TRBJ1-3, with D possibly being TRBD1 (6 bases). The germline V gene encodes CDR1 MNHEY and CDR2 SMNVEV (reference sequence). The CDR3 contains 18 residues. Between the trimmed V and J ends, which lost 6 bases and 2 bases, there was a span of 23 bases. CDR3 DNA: TGTGCCAGCAGATCCAGGGGATCGGACCCTAGGACTGGAAACACCATATATTTT. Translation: CASRSRGSDPRTGNTIYF.

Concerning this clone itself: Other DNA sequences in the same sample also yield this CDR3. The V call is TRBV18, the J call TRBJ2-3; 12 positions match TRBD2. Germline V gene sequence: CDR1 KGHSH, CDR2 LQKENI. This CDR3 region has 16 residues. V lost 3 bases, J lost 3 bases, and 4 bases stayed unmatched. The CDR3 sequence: CASSPLAGGPTDTQYF. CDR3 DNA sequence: TGTGCCAGCTCACCCCTAGCGGGAGGGCCAACAGATACGCAGTATTTT.

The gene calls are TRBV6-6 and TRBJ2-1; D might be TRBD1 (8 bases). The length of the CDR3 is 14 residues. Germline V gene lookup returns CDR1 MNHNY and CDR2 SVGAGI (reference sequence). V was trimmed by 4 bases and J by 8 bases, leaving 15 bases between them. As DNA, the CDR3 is TGTGCCAGCAGTTTACGGACAGGGAGGGATGAGCAGTTCTTC. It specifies CASSLRTGRDEQFF.

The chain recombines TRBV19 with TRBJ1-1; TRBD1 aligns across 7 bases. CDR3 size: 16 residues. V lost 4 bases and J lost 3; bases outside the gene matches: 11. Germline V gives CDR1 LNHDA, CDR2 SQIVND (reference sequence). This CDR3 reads CASSSGRGWLDTEAFF. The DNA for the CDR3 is TGTGCCAGTAGTAGTGGCAGGGGGTGGTTGGACACTGAAGCTTTCTTT. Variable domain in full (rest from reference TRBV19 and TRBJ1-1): DGGITQSPKYLFRKEGQNVTLSCEQNLNHDAMYWYRQDPGQGLRLIYYSQIVNDFQKGDIAEGYSVSREKKESFPLTVTSAQKNPTAFYLCASSSGRGWLDTEAFFGQGTRLTVV.

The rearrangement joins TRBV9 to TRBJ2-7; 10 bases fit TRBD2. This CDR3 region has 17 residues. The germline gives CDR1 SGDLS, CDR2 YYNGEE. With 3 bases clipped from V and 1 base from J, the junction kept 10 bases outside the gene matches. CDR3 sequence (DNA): TGTGCCAGCAGCGCCACTAGCGGGGCCTCCCCTTCCTACGAGCAGTACTTC. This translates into CASSATSGASPSYEQYF.

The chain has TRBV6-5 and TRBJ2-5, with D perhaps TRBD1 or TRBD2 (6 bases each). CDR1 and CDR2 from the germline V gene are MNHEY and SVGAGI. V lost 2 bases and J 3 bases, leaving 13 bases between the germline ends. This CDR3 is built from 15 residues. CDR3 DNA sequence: TGTGCCAGCAGTTACGGGGGCGCGGGGAAAGAGACCCAGTACTTC. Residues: CASSYGGAGKETQYF.

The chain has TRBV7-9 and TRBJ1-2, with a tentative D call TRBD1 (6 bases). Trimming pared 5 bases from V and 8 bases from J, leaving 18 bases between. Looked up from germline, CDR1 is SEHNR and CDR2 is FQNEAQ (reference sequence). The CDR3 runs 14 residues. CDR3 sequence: CASSHSDRPGGYTF. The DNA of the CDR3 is TGTGCCAGCAGCCATTCAGACAGGCCTGGGGGCTACACCTTC.